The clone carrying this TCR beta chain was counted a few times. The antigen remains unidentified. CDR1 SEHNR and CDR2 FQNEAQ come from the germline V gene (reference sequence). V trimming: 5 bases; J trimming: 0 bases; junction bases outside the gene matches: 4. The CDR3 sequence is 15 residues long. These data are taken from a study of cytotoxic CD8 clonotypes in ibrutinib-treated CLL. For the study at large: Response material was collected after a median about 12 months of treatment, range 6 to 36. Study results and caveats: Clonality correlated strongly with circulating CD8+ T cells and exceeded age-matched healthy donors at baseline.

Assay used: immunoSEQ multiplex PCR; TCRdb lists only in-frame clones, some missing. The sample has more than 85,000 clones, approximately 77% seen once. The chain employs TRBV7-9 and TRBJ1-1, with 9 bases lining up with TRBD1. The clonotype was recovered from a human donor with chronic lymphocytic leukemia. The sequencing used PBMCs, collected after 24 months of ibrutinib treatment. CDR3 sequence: CASSTGTGMNTEAFF. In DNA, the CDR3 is TGTGCCAGCAGCACTGGGACAGGGATGAACACTGAAGCTTTCTTT. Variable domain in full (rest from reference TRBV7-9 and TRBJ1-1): DTGVSQNPRHKITKRGQNVTFRCDPISEHNRLYWYRQTLGQGPEFLTYFQNEAQLEKSRLLSDRFSAERPKGSFSTLEIQRTEQGDSAMYLCASSTGTGMNTEAFFGQGTRLTVV.